The subject of this entry is one T cell receptor (beta chain). The antigen remains unidentified. TCRdb reprocessed the reads via MiXCR and lists one record per CDR3 protein. The table has tens of thousands of distinct CDR3 sequences, over 15% seen once; the top ten hold 26%. Germline CDR1 is MNHEY and CDR2 is SMNVEV (reference sequence). V was clipped by 3 bases and J by 4 bases, with 14 bases between them. The CDR3 length is 15 residues. The source of the sample is a study of T cell repertoires in cytomegalovirus infection. Study summary: Through public TCR beta signatures, both CMV infection and matching HLA type were indicated.

The clonotype originates from a human donor in good health (CMV status not recorded). Some clones in this sample may be carry-over from other donors' samples. J is TRBJ2-3 and V is TRBV27; a weak D match, TRBD2 (6 bases). The specimen comprised CD8+ T cells from cultured PBMCs, sampled from culture after CMV antigen stimulation. The CDR3 region has the DNA TGTGCCAGCAGTTTGGGACTTGGGCGAGCAGATACGCAGTATTTT. Amino acids: CASSLGLGRADTQYF.